This record looks at one T cell receptor beta chain sequence and its context. The data belong to a study of blood T cell repertoires in COVID-19. Assay: immunoSEQ multiplex PCR; the TCRdb copy retains only in-frame clones and omits some. The sample consists of about 290,000 clones, around 86% of them appearing once. Cohort placement rested on clinical history that participants reported themselves. Trimming took off 2 bases at V and 2 bases at J, with 14 bases between the two ends. Germline V lookup: CDR1 SGHKS, CDR2 YYEKEE (reference sequence). The CDR3 length is 17 residues. The source is a woman aged 35 to 49 who had recovered from COVID-19. Sequencing was done on a sample of PBMCs or T cells enriched from blood (not recorded which). The rearrangement joins TRBV5-5 to TRBJ2-6, with TRBD1 as a possible D gene (5 bases). The CDR3 coding sequence is TGTGCCAGCAGCTTTTTTCTGCCAGGGCCTGGGGCCAACGTCCTGACTTTC. Its protein product is CASSFFLPGPGANVLTF.